The rows below give T cell receptor beta chains drawn from one sample of a study of shared T cell receptors in the human thymus. The repertoire was sequenced with immunoSEQ multiplex PCR; TCRdb's copy has only in-frame clones and lacks some. The sample lists 500,000 to 850,000 clones, 80% to 90% occurring once. The same data also went into a second study, on human thymus T cells.

Sequenced sample: thymocytes. The source is a boy younger than two with a congenital heart defect. Each CDR3 is given with its conserved first and last residue. A D gene is named only where the DNA matches it firmly. The size of a clone is reported for some rows only, either as once, few or many, or as a class for expanded clones.

-,18,TRBJ1-2,TRBV27,-,CASSLSRASGYSDYGYTF,TGTGCCAGCAGTTTATCGCGGGCTTCTGGCTATTCTGACTATGGCTACACCTTC
-,14,TRBJ2-7,TRBV7-9,once,CASSLATHAYEQYF,TGTGCCAGCAGCTTAGCCACTCACGCCTACGAGCAGTACTTC
TRBD1,14,TRBJ2-7,TRBV4-3,-,CASSQEGQSNEQYF,TGCGCCAGCAGCCAAGAGGGACAGTCTAACGAGCAGTACTTC
-,15,TRBJ1-5,TRBV28,-,CASSLGSTVNQPQHF,TGTGCCAGCAGTTTAGGGTCGACAGTTAATCAGCCCCAGCATTTT
TRBD2,15,TRBJ2-7,TRBV27,-,CASSLAGGGSYEQYF,TGTGCCAGCTCTTTAGCGGGAGGGGGCTCCTACGAGCAGTACTTC
-,14,TRBJ1-1,TRBV29-1,-,CSVKPRGRDTEAFF,TGCAGCGTTAAACCTCGGGGGAGGGACACTGAAGCTTTCTTT
-,12,TRBJ1-2,TRBV25-1,-,CASSGPGHRYTF,TGTGCCAGCAGCGGACCGGGACATCGCTACACCTTC
TRBD2,12,TRBJ2-7,TRBV5-1,once,CASSWGGSEQYF,TGCGCCAGCAGCTGGGGGGGGAGCGAGCAGTACTTC
-,11,TRBJ1-1,TRBV19,-,CASHKNTEAFF,TGTGCCAGCCACAAGAACACTGAAGCTTTCTTT
TRBD1,16,TRBJ1-2,TRBV28,-,CASSLCRRGPEGGYTF,TGTGCCAGCAGTTTATGCCGTAGGGGGCCAGAAGGGGGCTACACCTTC
-,15,TRBJ2-3,TRBV4-3,-,CASSQDRVPTDTQYF,TGCGCCAGCAGCCAAGATCGGGTACCCACAGATACGCAGTATTTT
TRBD1,13,TRBJ1-5,TRBV5-8,-,CASRQGGFQPQHF,TGTGCCAGCCGCCAAGGGGGCTTCCAGCCCCAGCATTTT
-,15,TRBJ2-5,TRBV29-1,-,CSVGWSGASQETQYF,TGCAGCGTTGGGTGGTCGGGAGCTTCCCAAGAGACCCAGTACTTC
-,14,TRBJ2-3,TRBV7-9,-,CASSFGGATDTQYF,TGTGCCAGCAGCTTTGGGGGCGCAACAGATACGCAGTATTTT
-,15,TRBJ1-6,TRBV19,-,CASSPLTAPNSPLHF,TGTGCCAGTAGTCCCCTGACAGCTCCTAATTCACCCCTCCACTTT
-,11,TRBJ2-5,TRBV29-1,-,CSVGRGETQYF,TGCAGCGTTGGCAGGGGAGAGACCCAGTACTTC
-,13,TRBJ2-7,TRBV19,-,CASSIGGTYEQYF,TGTGCCAGTAGTATTGGCGGAACCTACGAGCAGTACTTC
-,11,TRBJ2-1,TRBV30,-,CAPEEGNEQFF,TGTGCTCCAGAGGAGGGAAATGAGCAGTTCTTC
TRBD2,18,TRBJ2-7,TRBV5-8,-,CASSRTSGRASGRYEQYF,TGTGCCAGCAGCCGGACTAGCGGGAGGGCCAGCGGGAGGTACGAGCAGTACTTC
TRBD2,15,TRBJ2-3,TRBV27,-,CASSPGTSPTDTQYF,TGTGCCAGCAGTCCCGGGACTAGCCCCACAGATACGCAGTATTTT
-,15,TRBJ2-6,TRBV9,-,CASSVQGYGANVLTF,TGTGCCAGCAGCGTACAGGGGTACGGGGCCAACGTCCTGACTTTC
-,15,TRBJ1-2,TRBV4-1,-,CASSHPGAANYGYTF,TGCGCCAGCAGCCACCCAGGGGCGGCTAACTATGGCTACACCTTC
-,10,TRBJ2-4,TRBV20-1,-,CSATGNIQYF,TGCAGTGCTACCGGTAACATTCAGTACTTC
TRBD1,18,TRBJ1-5,TRBV4-1,-,CASSQDGGRGRGNQPQHF,TGCGCCAGCAGCCAAGATGGGGGCAGGGGGCGAGGCAATCAGCCCCAGCATTTT
TRBD1,16,TRBJ1-2,TRBV6-1,once,CASSEKILGQGDGYTF,TGTGCCAGCAGTGAAAAGATCTTGGGACAGGGGGATGGCTACACCTTC
TRBD1,14,TRBJ2-7,TRBV7-9,-,CASSTDRVKYEQYF,TGTGCCAGCAGTACCGACAGGGTGAAATACGAGCAGTACTTC
TRBD2,20,TRBJ2-1,TRBV14,-,CASSQTLEASGNSSYNEQFF,TGTGCCAGCAGCCAGACGCTTGAGGCTAGCGGGAATAGCTCCTACAATGAGCAGTTCTTC
-,18,TRBJ2-3,TRBV7-8,-,CASSWADRYSGVTDTQYF,TGTGCCAGCAGCTGGGCCGATCGTTATAGCGGAGTCACAGATACGCAGTATTTT
TRBD1,18,TRBJ1-1,TRBV7-9,-,CASSLAPGQGVLNTEAFF,TGTGCCAGCAGCTTAGCGCCGGGACAGGGCGTATTGAACACTGAAGCTTTCTTT
-,18,TRBJ2-3,TRBV27,once,CASSWSAPFPPSTDTQYF,TGTGCCAGCAGTTGGAGTGCCCCCTTTCCCCCTAGCACAGATACGCAGTATTTT
-,15,TRBJ1-5,TRBV6-1,few,CASHGFGAPNQPQHF,TGTGCCAGCCACGGGTTTGGGGCCCCCAATCAGCCCCAGCATTTT
-,17,TRBJ2-2,TRBV29-1,-,CSVEVPGGHENTGELFF,TGCAGCGTTGAAGTTCCTGGTGGCCACGAGAACACCGGGGAGCTGTTTTTT
-,15,TRBJ1-6,TRBV25-1,-,CASSDMARGDSPLHF,TGTGCCAGCAGTGATATGGCTCGGGGGGATTCACCCCTCCACTTT
TRBD2,16,TRBJ2-3,TRBV4-3,-,CASSHGLAPSTDTQYF,TGCGCCAGCAGCCACGGACTAGCACCTAGCACAGATACGCAGTATTTT
-,16,TRBJ2-2,TRBV2,-,CASSEARLSLSGELFF,TGTGCCAGCAGTGAAGCGAGACTATCCCTCTCCGGGGAGCTGTTTTTT
TRBD2,16,TRBJ2-1,TRBV30,once,CAWSVLWTSGENEQFF,TGTGCCTGGAGTGTACTTTGGACTAGCGGGGAGAATGAGCAGTTCTTC
TRBD1,18,TRBJ1-3,TRBV14,-,CASSQDVPGQPAGNTIYF,TGTGCCAGCAGCCAAGACGTACCGGGACAGCCTGCTGGAAACACCATATATTTT
-,16,TRBJ1-3,TRBV9,-,CASSERSLSSGNTIYF,TGTGCCAGCAGCGAACGGAGCCTGAGCTCTGGAAACACCATATATTTT
TRBD1,21,TRBJ1-6,TRBV7-2,-,CASSLAQEGQMPIPYNSPLHF,TGTGCCAGCAGCTTAGCGCAGGAGGGACAGATGCCTATACCCTATAATTCACCCCTCCACTTT
-,12,TRBJ2-1,TRBV28,-,CASSPLGHEQFF,TGTGCCAGCAGTCCTTTGGGGCATGAGCAGTTCTTC
TRBD1,12,TRBJ2-7,TRBV18,-,CASSDRVGEQYF,TGTGCCAGCTCAGACAGGGTGGGCGAGCAGTACTTC
TRBD1,14,TRBJ2-7,TRBV27,-,CASSYDRGGYEQYF,TGTGCCAGCAGTTACGACAGGGGGGGATACGAGCAGTACTTC
-,18,TRBJ2-7,TRBV5-1,once,CASSSKGGPLYHPYEQYF,TGCGCCAGCAGCTCGAAGGGGGGGCCCCTATACCATCCCTACGAGCAGTACTTC
TRBD2,14,TRBJ2-7,TRBV6-5,few,CASSETSGAYEQYF,TGTGCCAGCAGTGAGACTAGCGGAGCCTACGAGCAGTACTTC
-,18,TRBJ2-1,TRBV5-6,-,CASSLVPFLAPSLNEQFF,TGTGCCAGCAGCTTGGTACCCTTCCTAGCTCCGTCCCTCAATGAGCAGTTCTTC
TRBD2,15,TRBJ2-5,TRBV4-3,few,CASSQTSGGAGTQYF,TGCGCCAGCAGTCAAACTAGCGGGGGGGCCGGGACCCAGTACTTC
TRBD2,15,TRBJ2-3,TRBV5-5,-,CASRRGAGGTDTQYF,TGTGCCAGCAGGAGGGGAGCGGGGGGAACAGATACGCAGTATTTT
-,16,TRBJ2-3,TRBV9,-,CASSTEGRGSTDTQYF,TGTGCCAGCAGCACCGAGGGCAGGGGATCCACAGATACGCAGTATTTT
-,13,TRBJ1-1,TRBV6-5,-,CASSYGQNTEAFF,TGTGCCAGCAGTTACGGCCAGAACACTGAAGCTTTCTTT
-,14,TRBJ1-1,TRBV27,-,CASSLRYGSTEAFF,TGTGCCAGCAGTTTAAGGTACGGGAGCACTGAAGCTTTCTTT
TRBD1,16,TRBJ1-1,TRBV12-5,-,CASGLIQQGAVAEAFF,TGTGCTAGTGGTTTGATCCAACAGGGGGCGGTGGCTGAAGCTTTCTTT
TRBD2,18,TRBJ2-5,TRBV18,-,CASSPRPPSGGLQETQYF,TGTGCCAGCTCACCACGTCCGCCTAGCGGGGGTCTCCAAGAGACCCAGTACTTC
TRBD2,13,TRBJ2-7,TRBV10-2,-,CASSKPSGYEQYF,TGCGCCAGCAGCAAGCCTAGCGGATACGAGCAGTACTTC
TRBD1,18,TRBJ1-5,TRBV4-3,-,CASSQGQGGGSSNQPQHF,TGCGCCAGCAGCCAAGGGCAGGGGGGAGGTAGTAGCAATCAGCCCCAGCATTTT
-,15,TRBJ1-2,TRBV11-2,-,CASSLGGPLVYGYTF,TGTGCCAGCAGCTTAGGGGGGCCCCTAGTCTATGGCTACACCTTC
-,17,TRBJ2-1,TRBV14,-,CASSQAKRERSYNEQFF,TGTGCCAGCAGCCAAGCCAAACGAGAGCGGTCCTACAATGAGCAGTTCTTC
TRBD2,16,TRBJ2-1,TRBV4-3,few,CASSQVAGAGYNEQFF,TGCGCCAGCAGCCAAGTAGCGGGAGCAGGGTACAATGAGCAGTTCTTC
TRBD1,14,TRBJ2-7,TRBV27,few,CASSLRQGHYEQYF,TGTGCCAGCAGTTTACGACAGGGGCATTACGAGCAGTACTTC
TRBD2,15,TRBJ2-3,TRBV7-6,-,CASSLISGKGDTQYF,TGTGCCAGCAGCTTAATCAGCGGGAAAGGAGATACGCAGTATTTT
TRBD1,14,TRBJ1-6,TRBV30,-,CAWRRTGSNSPLHF,TGTGCCTGGAGACGGACAGGGTCTAATTCCCCCCTCCACTTT